This TCR beta chain is drawn from a study of regulatory T cells in long-lasting Graves disease. Overall study results and limits: There were preferences for TRBV28, TRBJ1-2 and TRBJ2-5 in persistent disease. Accuracy was perhaps lowered by the small sample size.

Construction of the TCR beta libraries employed iRepertoire HTBI primers in conjunction with Arm-PCR of CDR3 regions. TCRdb analysed the multiplex PCR reads with MiXCR anew, one entry per CDR3 protein. Of 300,000 or so distinct CDR3 sequences in the sample, less than 20% were seen once. Specified time point: persistent/refractory GD, antithyroid drugs over 5 years with positive TRAb. Construction of the TCR library relied on RNA isolated from PBMCs. Each patient gave roughly 9.2 milliliters of EDTA-anticoagulated peripheral blood. The length of the CDR3 is 20 residues. Per germline, CDR1 SGHAT and CDR2 FQNNGV. Trimming removed 7 bases from V and 0 bases from J, with 31 bases in between. This clonotype was recorded many times. Its antigen is as yet unknown.

The sequencing here drew on peripheral blood mononuclear cells (PBMCs), taken when the disease was refractory, from a patient treated with antithyroid drugs. The rearrangement links TRBV11-2 to TRBJ2-7; the D gene is possibly TRBD2 (6 bases). This clonotype was obtained from a female donor with Graves disease. The CDR3 sequence is CASTLQRVGSPAKFSYEQYF. The DNA of the CDR3 is TGTGCCAGCACCCTTCAGCGGGTAGGCAGCCCCGCTAAGTTCTCCTACGAGCAGTACTTC.